This TCR beta chain was profiled in a study of blood T cell repertoires in COVID-19. In its sample, this clone was seen once. Recruitment covered about two dozen US areas and drew participants whose ages spanned roughly 18 to 100 years. Each participant's cohort was designated according to participant-reported clinical history. Sequencing used immunoSEQ multiplex PCR; TCRdb keeps in-frame clones, though not all of them. The sample has 250,000 or so clones, around 88% seen once; the top ten hold roughly 2.5%. The CDR3 loop spans 16 amino acids. V dropped 6 bases and J dropped 4 bases, with 21 bases sitting between them. CDR1 is LGHNT and CDR2 is FRNRAP in the germline V gene.

Material for sequencing was PBMCs or T cells enriched from blood (not recorded which). The sequence was collected from a woman in her forties with acute COVID-19. J is TRBJ1-2 and V is TRBV12-5, with D possibly being TRBD1 (5 bases). The CDR3 nucleotides read TGTGCTAGTGGCCGACCTGCCCAGGGCAGATTCTATGGCTACACCTTC. It yields the protein CASGRPAQGRFYGYTF.